The 2 T cell receptor beta chains reported below all come from one sample, sequenced in a study of early T cells in non-severe SARS-CoV-2 infection. In TCRdb, the 5' RACE reads were re-called with MiXCR into one record per CDR3 protein. This sample has more than 20,000 distinct CDR3 sequences, with around 4% found just once. The sample taken for sequencing was whole blood. These receptors were obtained from an adult who was a healthcare worker with PCR-confirmed SARS-CoV-2 infection or an uninfected control (not recorded which).

This clonotype occurred many times. The chain recombines TRBV7-8 with TRBJ1-2, with D perhaps matching TRBD1 (5 bases). V lost 0 bases and J lost 8, with 13 bases in between. Germline V CDR1 and CDR2: SGHVS, FQNEAQ. The length of the CDR3 is 14 residues. This CDR3 reads CASSLAGQAQGYTF. The CDR3 DNA sequence: TGTGCCAGCAGCTTAGCGGGGCAGGCTCAAGGCTACACCTTC.

This clonotype was seen ten or more times. The chain combines TRBV29-1 with TRBJ2-3; D unclear. This CDR3 comprises 13 residues. Trimming stripped 4 bases from V and 6 bases from J, with 14 bases between. Germline CDR1 SQVTM, CDR2 ANQGSEA. This chain's CDR3 is CSVGSRASDTQYF. CDR3 in DNA: TGCAGCGTTGGGTCCCGGGCTTCGGATACGCAGTATTTT.